This T cell receptor beta chain was recorded in a study of blood T cell repertoires in COVID-19. A note on this clone: Other nucleotide sequences in the sample specify the same CDR3.

Here immunoSEQ multiplex PCR was the method, and the copy in TCRdb shows in-frame clones only, minus some. Altogether 160,000 or so clones are present, 78% being singletons, with the ten largest covering about 15%. The germline gives CDR1 LGHDT, CDR2 YNNKEL (reference sequence). The CDR3 extends over 13 amino acids. V was shortened by 3 bases and J by 0 bases, with 3 bases between the two germline ends. This TCR derives from an elderly woman with acute or convalescent COVID-19. The material sequenced was peripheral blood. V gene TRBV3-1 (or the pseudogene TRBV3-2) combines with J gene TRBJ1-3; no reliable D call. As DNA, the CDR3 is TGTGCCAGCAGCCACAGCTCTGGAAACACCATATATTTT. Translation: CASSHSSGNTIYF.